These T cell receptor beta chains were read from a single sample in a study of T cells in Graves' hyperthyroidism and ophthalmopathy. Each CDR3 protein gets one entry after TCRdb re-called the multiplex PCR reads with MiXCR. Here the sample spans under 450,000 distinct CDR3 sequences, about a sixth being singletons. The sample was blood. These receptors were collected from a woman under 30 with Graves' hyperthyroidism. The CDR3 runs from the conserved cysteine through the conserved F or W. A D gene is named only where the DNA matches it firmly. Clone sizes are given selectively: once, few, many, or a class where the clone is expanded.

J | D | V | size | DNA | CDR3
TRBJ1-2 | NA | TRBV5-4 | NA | TGTGCCAGCAGTTTGGGCCGTGCTGGTGGCTACACCTTC | CASSLGRAGGYTF
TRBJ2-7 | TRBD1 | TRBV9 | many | TGTGCCAGCAGCGTCGGGACAGGGACCTACGAGCAGTACTTC | CASSVGTGTYEQYF
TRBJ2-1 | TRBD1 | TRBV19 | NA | TGTGCCAGTAGTATGGACAGGGGGCTCTACAATGAGCAGTTCTTC | CASSMDRGLYNEQFF
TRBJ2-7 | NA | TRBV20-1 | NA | TGCAGTGCTAGGGGTCAGAGCTCCGAACAGTACTTC | CSARGQSSEQYF
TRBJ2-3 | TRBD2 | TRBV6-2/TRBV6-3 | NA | TGTGCCAGCAGTTACCCGACTAGCGGGGGGGCCTTGGATACGCAGTATTTT | CASSYPTSGGALDTQYF
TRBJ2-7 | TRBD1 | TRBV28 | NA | TGTGCCAGCAGTCTAAATACAGGGGGCATGGCCGAGCAGTACTTC | CASSLNTGGMAEQYF
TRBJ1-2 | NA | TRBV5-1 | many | TGCGTCAGCAGCTTGGGGACGGGATCTCTCGGCTACACCTTC | CVSSLGTGSLGYTF
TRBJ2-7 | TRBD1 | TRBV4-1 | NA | TGCGCCAGCAGCCACATCCTGCCCCCCACAGGGGCGGCCTACGAGCAGTACTTC | CASSHILPPTGAAYEQYF
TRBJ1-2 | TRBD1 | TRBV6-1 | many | TGTGCCAGCAGCACCGGGACAGGCGGCTACACCTTC | CASSTGTGGYTF
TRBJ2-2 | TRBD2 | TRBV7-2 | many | TGTGCCAGCAGCTTAGTGAGTAGCGGGAGCGCGAACACCGGGGAGCTGTTTTTT | CASSLVSSGSANTGELFF
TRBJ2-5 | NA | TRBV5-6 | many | TGTGCCAGCAGCTTGGTGGGCACCCAAGAGACCCAGTACTTC | CASSLVGTQETQYF
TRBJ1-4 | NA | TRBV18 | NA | TGCGCCAGCTCACCAGGGCAGGATGGAAAACTGTTTTTT | CASSPGQDGKLFF
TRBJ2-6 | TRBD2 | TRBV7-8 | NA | TGTGCCAGCATCCCTCGTGATGTTCCGGGAGGGAGCTCTGGGGCCAACGTCCTGACTTTC | CASIPRDVPGGSSGANVLTF
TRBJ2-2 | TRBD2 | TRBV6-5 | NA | TGTGCCAGCAGTTACGGGCTAGCGGGCACCGGGGAGCTGTTTTTT | CASSYGLAGTGELFF
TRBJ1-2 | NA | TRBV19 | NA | TGTGCCAGTAGTATAACGGGGTTCGGGGCGCGAACTAACTATGGCTACACCTTC | CASSITGFGARTNYGYTF
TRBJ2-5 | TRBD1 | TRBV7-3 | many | TGTGCCAGCAGCCTGAACAGGGGCAACCAAGAGACCCAGTACTTC | CASSLNRGNQETQYF
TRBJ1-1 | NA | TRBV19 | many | TGTGCCAGTAGTATGGGTCGAACTGAAGCTTTCTTT | CASSMGRTEAFF
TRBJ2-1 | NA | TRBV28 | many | TGTGCCAGCCACGGGGTTCGGGACAATGAGCAGTTCTTC | CASHGVRDNEQFF
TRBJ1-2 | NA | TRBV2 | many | TGTGCCAGCAGTGTGAACGAGTACTATGGCTACACCTTC | CASSVNEYYGYTF
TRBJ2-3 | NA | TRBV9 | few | TGTGCCAGCAGCGTATACCTCACAGATACGCAGTATTTT | CASSVYLTDTQYF
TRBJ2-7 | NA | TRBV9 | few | TGTGCCAGCAGCGCTGCCCGGGACGGGCGTACCTACGAGCAGTACTTC | CASSAARDGRTYEQYF
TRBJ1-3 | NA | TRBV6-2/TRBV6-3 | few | TGTGCCAGCAGTTACTCGAGACTAGTCTCTGGAAACACCATATATTTT | CASSYSRLVSGNTIYF
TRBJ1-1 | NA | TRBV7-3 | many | TGTGCCAGCAGCTCACCAGGGAGCACTGAAGCTTTCTTT | CASSSPGSTEAFF
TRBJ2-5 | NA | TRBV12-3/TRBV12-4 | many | TGTGCCAGCAGGGGGAGACTAGTCCAAGAGACCCAGTACTTC | CASRGRLVQETQYF